Presented here are 24 T cell receptor beta chains from one specimen sequenced in a study of blood T cells in healthy people across ages. Primed by a sample-barcoded 5' primer and a J-beta primer mix, a second PCR proceeded for about 6 to 12 cycles. TCRdb used MiXCR to reprocess the 5' RACE reads, holding one entry per CDR3 protein. The repertoire holds hundreds of thousands of distinct CDR3 sequences, with around a quarter as singletons. These data were likewise used in another study, on T cells of mothers and their children.

Sequenced material: blood. The receptors come from a boy between 10 and 17 years old in good health.

The chain links TRBV27 to TRBJ2-5, with 7 bases fitting TRBD1. Per germline, CDR1 MNHEY and CDR2 SMNVEV (reference sequence). V was pared by 7 bases and J by 4 bases, with 6 bases of the junction left unmatched. This CDR3 is built from 13 residues. CDR3 in DNA: TGTGCCAGCACCGCAGGGGGTGGAGAGACCCAGTACTTC. Protein sequence: CASTAGGGETQYF.

The chain uses TRBV20-1 and TRBJ1-5; D unresolved. Trimming left V 1 base short and J 7 bases short, with 11 bases between. CDR3 length: 13 amino acids. Germline V gene data show CDR1 as DFQATT and CDR2 as SNEGSKA (reference sequence). CDR3 in DNA: TGCAGTGCTAGAGGGAGGAGAGGGCAGCCCCAGCATTTT. It encodes CSARGRRGQPQHF.

The chain has TRBV7-9 and TRBJ2-2, with a weak D call TRBD1 (6 bases). The V gene lost 5 bases and the J gene lost 0 bases, with 13 bases spanning the gap. The CDR3 loop spans 16 amino acids. Germline-derived CDR1 and CDR2 are SEHNR and FQNEAQ (reference sequence). The CDR3 region is CASSIPGTTNTGELFF. In nucleotides, the CDR3 is TGTGCCAGCAGCATCCCGGGGACAACGAACACCGGGGAGCTGTTTTTT.

V is TRBV29-1 and J is TRBJ1-2; D not resolved. Deletions cut 4 bases from V and 5 bases from J, with 14 bases between. The germline gives CDR1 SQVTM, CDR2 ANQGSEA. This CDR3 has 13 residues. In DNA form, the CDR3 reads TGCAGCGTTGCGCCGGGAGCTCAGTATGGCTACACCTTC. This gives the protein CSVAPGAQYGYTF.

Details on this clonotype: This may be a read error, as it is one base from a much larger clone. The V and J genes are TRBV30 and TRBJ1-2; D is undetermined. Germline loops: CDR1 GTSNPN, CDR2 SVGIG (reference sequence). The CDR3 covers 12 residues. CDR3 sequence: CARSPTLYGYTF. The CDR3 coding sequence is TGTGCCCGGAGTCCCACCTTATATGGCTACACCTTC.

The chain uses TRBV10-3 and TRBJ1-1; maybe TRBD1 (6 bases). Trimming stripped 8 bases from V and 8 bases from J, with 12 bases between. The length of the CDR3 is 11 residues. Germline values: CDR1 ENHRY, CDR2 SYGVKD. CDR3 coding DNA: TGTGCCATCCCTACCGGGACAGAAGCTTTCTTT. The encoded protein is CAIPTGTEAFF.

This clonotype was seen a handful of times. The CDR3 DNA is TGTGCCAGCCGAGCTCACCAGGGCAATGAGCAGTTCTTC. Translated: CASRAHQGNEQFF. The rearrangement joins TRBV27 to TRBJ2-1, with a tentative D call TRBD1 (5 bases). V was shortened by 8 bases and J by 6 bases, with 14 bases between the two germline ends. In germline, CDR1 is MNHEY, CDR2 SMNVEV (reference sequence). CDR3 size: 13 residues.

This clonotype was counted a few times. The V call is TRBV27, the J call TRBJ2-7; 10 bases align to TRBD1. The CDR3 length is 14 residues. Trimming at V came to 6 bases and at J to 6 bases, leaving 8 bases not matched to a gene. From germline, CDR1 is MNHEY and CDR2 SMNVEV (reference sequence). CDR3 in DNA: TGTGCCAGCAGCCCCGGGACAGGGGCTTTCGAGCAGTACTTC. It yields the protein CASSPGTGAFEQYF.

The V call is TRBV5-5, the J call TRBJ2-2; possible D gene TRBD1, 6 bases. The V end was cut by 5 bases, the J end by 6 bases, with 23 bases between. CDR3 length equals 17 residues. In germline, CDR1 is SGHKS, CDR2 YYEKEE (reference sequence). The CDR3 DNA reads as TGTGCCAGCAGTCTCGAATTTGCAGGGGCGAAGGCCGGGGAGCTGTTTTTT. Amino acid sequence: CASSLEFAGAKAGELFF.

This clonotype was observed a single time. The rearrangement links TRBV7-2 to TRBJ2-3, with D hard to call. V was trimmed by 5 bases and J by 2 bases, leaving 14 bases between them. Germline lookup yields CDR1 SGHTA and CDR2 FQGNSA. The length of the CDR3 is 15 residues. In nucleotides, the CDR3 is TGTGCCAGCAGCCGGTGGTTGTGGCACACAGATACGCAGTATTTT. It is translated as CASSRWLWHTDTQYF.

The chain joins TRBV7-9 to TRBJ2-5, with D maybe TRBD2 (5 bases). Per germline, CDR1 SEHNR and CDR2 FQNEAQ (reference sequence). The CDR3 covers 16 residues. Trimming pared 1 base from V and 0 bases from J, leaving 12 bases between. CDR3 bases: TGTGCCAGCAGCTTAGTCCTCGGCGGGTACCAAGAGACCCAGTACTTC. Its protein product is CASSLVLGGYQETQYF.

A few counts support this clonotype. A junction boundary mismatches the germline segment, possibly from a read error. This rearrangement joins TRBV5-1 to TRBJ1-5; possible D gene TRBD1, 5 bases. The CDR3 sequence is 14 residues long. The germline V gene encodes CDR1 SGHRS and CDR2 YFSETQ. As DNA, the CDR3 is TGCGCCAGTAGCTTAGGGGTAGGAAATCAGCCCCAGCATTTT. Its translation is CASSLGVGNQPQHF.

The rearrangement uses TRBV11-2 and TRBJ2-1, with 11 bases lining up with TRBD2. The V gene's germline CDR1 is SGHAT and CDR2 FQNNGV. J gave up 4 bases and V 6 bases, and 8 bases lay outside the gene matches. This CDR3 region has 16 residues. The DNA for the CDR3 is TGTGCCAGCAGACCTACTAGCGGGGGAACATACAATGAGCAGTTCTTC. It translates to CASRPTSGGTYNEQFF.

The chain has TRBV10-3 and TRBJ2-5, with D perhaps TRBD2 (7 bases). With the DNA end fitting TRBJ2-7 better, the J assignment may be wrong. The length of the CDR3 is 18 residues. Germline CDR1 reads ENHRY; CDR2 reads SYGVKD. The CDR3 reads CAISESGGSRTVTYEQYF. The DNA of the CDR3 is TGTGCCATCAGTGAGTCGGGGGGGAGTAGGACAGTTACTTACGAGCAGTACTTC.

This clonotype was picked up a small number of times. The gene calls are TRBV11-2 and TRBJ2-4; the D gene is possibly TRBD2 (5 bases). CDR1 and CDR2 from the germline V gene are SGHAT and FQNNGV. Trimming removed 5 bases at V and 1 base at J, with 15 bases between. The CDR3 consists of 16 residues. The CDR3 region has the DNA TGTGCCAGCAGCCCTTGGGCGGGTCGGGCCAAAAACATTCAGTACTTC. This sequence encodes CASSPWAGRAKNIQYF.

Worth noting for this clonotype: At one end the junction does not follow the germline gene, possibly because of a read error. The chain is built from TRBV5-1 and TRBJ1-1, with TRBD1 matching 10 bases. Germline V gene data show CDR1 as SGHRS and CDR2 as YFSETQ. This CDR3 region has 15 residues. The CDR3 protein is CASSGTGVMNSEAFF. DNA of the CDR3: TGCGCCAGCAGCGGGACAGGGGTAATGAACAGTGAAGCTTTCTTT. Complete variable domain (other parts from reference TRBV5-1 and TRBJ1-1): KAGVTQTPRYLIKTRGQQVTLSCSPISGHRSVSWYQQTPGQGLQFLFEYFSETQRNKGNFPGRFSGRQFSNSRSEMNVSTLELGDSALYLCASSGTGVMNSEAFFGQGTRLTVV.

The V gene is TRBV7-9, the J gene TRBJ2-1, with a possible D match to TRBD2 (6 bases). CDR1 and CDR2 from the germline V gene are SEHNR and FQNEAQ (reference sequence). V lost 9 bases to trimming and J lost 5 bases, with 14 bases between them. There are 13 residues in the CDR3. DNA for the CDR3: TGTGCCAGTAGCCCCGGGACTCACAATGAGCAGTTCTTC. Amino acids: CASSPGTHNEQFF.

The chain joins TRBV20-1 to TRBJ1-1; 8 bases agree with TRBD1. The V segment lost 6 bases and the J segment 4 bases; nucleotides outside the gene matches: 10. Per germline, CDR1 DFQATT and CDR2 SNEGSKA (reference sequence). CDR3 size: 14 residues. CDR3 DNA sequence: TGCAGTGCCTCTTGGACAGGGTCAGGCACTGAAGCTTTCTTT. Protein product: CSASWTGSGTEAFF.

The chain combines TRBV3-1 with TRBJ2-7, with 12 bases that match TRBD2. The DNA end lines up better with TRBJ2-5; the J call may be wrong. CDR1 and CDR2 (germline): LGHDT, YNNKEL (reference sequence). The CDR3 runs 16 residues. The chain's CDR3 is CASSQGTSGVQETQYF. CDR3 nucleotide sequence: TGTGCCAGCAGCCAAGGGACTAGCGGGGTTCAAGAGACCCAGTACTTC.

This clonotype was seen more than once but under ten times. The chain has TRBV28 and TRBJ2-2, with unresolved D. V lost 5 bases to trimming and J lost 6 bases, with 10 bases between them. This CDR3 is 13 amino acids long. CDR1 and CDR2 from the germline V gene are MDHEN and SYDVKM. The CDR3 protein is CASSTISPGELFF. The CDR3 bases are TGTGCCAGCAGTACAATATCGCCCGGGGAGCTGTTTTTT. The full variable domain, with the rest looked up from reference TRBV28 and TRBJ2-2, is DVKVTQSSRYLVKRTGEKVFLECVQDMDHENMFWYRQDPGLGLRLIYFSYDVKMKEKGDIPEGYSVSREKKERFSLILESASTNQTSMYLCASSTISPGELFFGEGSRLTVL.

This clonotype was found a few times. The V gene is TRBV20-1, the J gene TRBJ2-2; the D is unclear. Trimming shortened V by 4 bases and J by 0 bases, and 6 bases separated the two germline ends. The CDR3 has 13 residues. The germline gives CDR1 DFQATT, CDR2 SNEGSKA (reference sequence). The CDR3 coding sequence is TGCAGTGCTATAAGGCCGAACACCGGGGAGCTGTTTTTT. Encoded protein: CSAIRPNTGELFF.

This sequence joins TRBV29-1 and TRBJ1-2; possible D gene TRBD1, 5 bases. There are 11 residues in the CDR3. The germline V gene encodes CDR1 SQVTM and CDR2 ANQGSEA. V was cut by 4 bases and J by 11 bases, with 14 bases left in between. CDR3 sequence reads: CSVGEGLRYTF. The DNA of the CDR3 is TGCAGCGTTGGGGAGGGGCTTCGATACACCTTC. The whole variable domain, remainder taken from reference TRBV29-1 and TRBJ1-2, is SAVISQKPSRDICQRGTSLTIQCQVDSQVTMMFWYRQQPGQSLTLIATANQGSEATYESGFVIDKFPISRPNLTFSTLTVSNMSPEDSSIYLCSVGEGLRYTFGSGTRLTVV.

The chain combines TRBV19 with TRBJ2-7; perhaps TRBD1 as D (5 bases). V was cut by 3 bases and J by 6 bases, with 9 bases left in between. Per germline, CDR1 LNHDA and CDR2 SQIVND (reference sequence). The CDR3 runs to 12 residues. CDR3 DNA sequence: TGTGCCAGTAGTATGGGGCCGCGCGAGCAGTACTTC. Its translation: CASSMGPREQYF.

The rearrangement joins TRBV3-1 to TRBJ2-7, with 8 bases fitting TRBD1. The V and J ends lost 0 bases and 2 bases, in that order; junction bases with no gene match: 9. The CDR3 spans 17 residues. CDR1 LGHDT and CDR2 YNNKEL come from the germline V gene (reference sequence). CDR3 sequence: CASSQDSGTGRAYEQYF. The DNA of the CDR3 is TGTGCCAGCAGCCAAGATTCCGGGACAGGTAGGGCCTACGAGCAGTACTTC.